The rows below give T cell receptor beta chains drawn from one sample of a study of T cell responses to AZD1222 COVID-19 vaccine. The assay was immunoSEQ multiplex PCR, and TCRdb's table has in-frame clones only and misses some. The sample records 65,000 to 80,000 clones, about 90% being singletons. The sample in question was peripheral blood, obtained on day 0 of MenACWY control vaccination. Receptor source: an adult in good health. The CDR3 runs from the conserved cysteine through the conserved F or W. D genes are given only for firm matches. A row's size may be missing; if present it is once, few, many or a size class.

.,TRBJ2-2,TRBV24-1,.,TGTGCCACCAGTGCCCTTGCGGGGCCAACCGGGGAGCTGTTTTTT,CATSALAGPTGELFF
TRBD1,TRBJ1-3,TRBV9,once,TGTGCCAGCAGCCCTCACCGGACAGGCAGCTCTGGAAACACCATATATTTT,CASSPHRTGSSGNTIYF
.,TRBJ2-7,TRBV18,.,TGTGCCAGCTCACCGTCCGGGACGTCCTACGAGCAGTACTTC,CASSPSGTSYEQYF
.,TRBJ2-1,TRBV6-5,.,TGTGCCAGCACCCCCCCCAATGGAAATGAGCAGTTCTTC,CASTPPNGNEQFF
TRBD1,TRBJ1-2,TRBV6-5,few,TGTGCCAGCAAGCCGGGGACAGCTCATGGGGGCTACACCTTC,CASKPGTAHGGYTF
.,TRBJ2-3,TRBV7-9,.,TGTGCCAGCAGCTTGGTCGGGATTGGAGATACGCAGTATTTT,CASSLVGIGDTQYF
.,TRBJ2-3,TRBV6-2/TRBV6-3,.,TGTGCCAGCAGTTACTCGAAGTCGAGCACAGATACGCAGTATTTT,CASSYSKSSTDTQYF
.,TRBJ2-5,TRBV10-3,.,TGTGCCATCAGTGAGTGGGGAGAGACCCAGTACTTC,CAISEWGETQYF
.,TRBJ2-2,TRBV11-2,.,TGTGCCAGCAGCTTAGGGGGGCAGACCCTGAACACCGGGGAGCTGTTTTTT,CASSLGGQTLNTGELFF
.,TRBJ1-5,TRBV7-2,.,TGTGCCAGCAGCCCAGATGGATATAGCAATCAGCCCCAGCATTTT,CASSPDGYSNQPQHF
.,TRBJ1-1,TRBV19,.,TGTGCCAGTAGTATTACGGAATCAGTCGCGAACACTGAAGCTTTCTTT,CASSITESVANTEAFF
.,TRBJ1-1,TRBV6-4,.,TGTGCCAGCAGTGACTCGACAAATTTAAGGACTGAAGCTTTCTTT,CASSDSTNLRTEAFF
.,TRBJ1-2,TRBV28,once,TGTGCCAGCAGCGGACAGACCCCGGGGGGCTACACCTTC,CASSGQTPGGYTF
.,TRBJ2-3,TRBV7-2,.,TGTGCCAGCAGCACCACCTCCCGGGGCCACAGCACAGATACGCAGTATTTT,CASSTTSRGHSTDTQYF
TRBD1,TRBJ1-2,TRBV3-1/TRBV3-2,.,TGTGCCAGCAGCTCATGGACAGGGACAGATGGCTACACCTTC,CASSSWTGTDGYTF
.,TRBJ1-3,TRBV28,.,TGTGCCAGCAGTCCCCAGGGCCCTCTTGGAAACACCATATATTTT,CASSPQGPLGNTIYF
.,TRBJ2-7,TRBV9,.,TGTGCCAGCAGCGCTACTGTGGGGACACCCTACGAGCAGTACTTC,CASSATVGTPYEQYF
.,TRBJ1-1,TRBV5-1,.,TGCGCCAGCAGCTTAACTACAGGGACCACTGAAGCTTTCTTT,CASSLTTGTTEAFF
TRBD2,TRBJ2-5,TRBV5-1,.,TGCGCCAGCAGCTCGACTAGCGGGGGGGCGTGGGAGACCCAGTACTTC,CASSSTSGGAWETQYF
TRBD2,TRBJ2-7,TRBV29-1,.,TGCAGCGTTGAGGTGGTAGCGGGTTTAGGCGAGCAGTACTTC,CSVEVVAGLGEQYF
.,TRBJ2-5,TRBV19,.,TGTGCCAGTAGTCCAAGAACGTACCAAGAGACCCAGTACTTC,CASSPRTYQETQYF
.,TRBJ2-1,TRBV29-1,.,TGCAGCGTTGCCTACGGGGGCTACAATGAGCAGTTCTTC,CSVAYGGYNEQFF
TRBD2,TRBJ2-1,TRBV5-1,.,TGCGCCAGCAGCACCCAGACTAGCGGGAGGGCCAATGAGCAGTTCTTC,CASSTQTSGRANEQFF
TRBD1,TRBJ1-2,TRBV28,.,TGTGCCAGCACCTCGGGGACAGTCTATGGCTACACCTTC,CASTSGTVYGYTF
.,TRBJ1-6,TRBV5-1,.,TGCGCCAGCAGGTCCGGACCCCTCCACTTT,CASRSGPLHF
.,TRBJ1-2,TRBV12-5,.,TGTGCTAGTGGCGGGGACACGTCTTATGGCTACACCTTC,CASGGDTSYGYTF
.,TRBJ1-1,TRBV21-1,.,TGTGCCAGCAGCAAGGGCGCTGCCTCCCAGGACAGGGCAAACACTGAAGCTTTCTTT,CASSKGAASQDRANTEAFF
.,TRBJ2-5,TRBV7-2,.,TGTGCCAGCAGCGAGGGAAACCAAGAGACCCAGTACTTC,CASSEGNQETQYF
.,TRBJ1-2,TRBV24-1,.,TGTGCCACCAGTCCTCGGTCTATTAACTATGGCTACACCTTC,CATSPRSINYGYTF
.,TRBJ1-2,TRBV20-1,once,TGCAGTGCTAGTTCTCCCGGGACACCATATGGCTACACCTTC,CSASSPGTPYGYTF
.,TRBJ2-7,TRBV5-1,.,TGCGCCACCCAAGAGGGGGGGCTCGGCGAGCAGTACTTC,CATQEGGLGEQYF
.,TRBJ1-2,TRBV7-8,.,TGTGCCAGCAGCTTAGGGGCACACATCCCCCTGGATGGCTACACCTTC,CASSLGAHIPLDGYTF
.,TRBJ2-5,TRBV10-1,.,TGCGCCAGCAGTGAACGTGTCCAAGAGACCCAGTACTTC,CASSERVQETQYF
.,TRBJ2-7,TRBV5-4,.,TGTGCCAGCAACTCGGACAGATCCTACGAGCAGTACTTC,CASNSDRSYEQYF
TRBD2,TRBJ2-1,TRBV2,.,TGTGCCAGCAGTCAAGAAGGGGGACTAGCGGAGATGAGGCAGTTCTTC,CASSQEGGLAEMRQFF
TRBD1,TRBJ1-6,TRBV28,.,TGTGCCAGCAACCCGACAGGGGACAATTCACCCCTCCACTTT,CASNPTGDNSPLHF
.,TRBJ2-3,TRBV6-4,.,TGTGCCAGCAGTGATTCCCAGGGTACAGATACGCAGTATTTT,CASSDSQGTDTQYF